The clone carrying this T cell receptor beta chain has a handful of counts. This record belongs to a study of blood T cell repertoires in COVID-19. Profiled with immunoSEQ multiplex PCR; TCRdb holds only in-frame clones, not every one. The table has roughly 130,000 clones, 84% seen once. V was clipped by 6 bases and J by 3 bases; unmatched bases: 9. From germline, CDR1 is MNHEY and CDR2 SVGEGT. The CDR3 is 15 residues long. Sequencing was done on a sample of PBMCs or T cells enriched from blood (not recorded which). The source is a woman in her 30s who had recovered from COVID-19. The chain recombines TRBV6-2 or TRBV6-3 with TRBJ2-7; TRBD1 aligns across 9 bases. CDR3 loop: CASSSGQGKIYEQYF. CDR3 bases: TGTGCCAGCAGCTCGGGACAGGGAAAGATCTACGAGCAGTACTTC.